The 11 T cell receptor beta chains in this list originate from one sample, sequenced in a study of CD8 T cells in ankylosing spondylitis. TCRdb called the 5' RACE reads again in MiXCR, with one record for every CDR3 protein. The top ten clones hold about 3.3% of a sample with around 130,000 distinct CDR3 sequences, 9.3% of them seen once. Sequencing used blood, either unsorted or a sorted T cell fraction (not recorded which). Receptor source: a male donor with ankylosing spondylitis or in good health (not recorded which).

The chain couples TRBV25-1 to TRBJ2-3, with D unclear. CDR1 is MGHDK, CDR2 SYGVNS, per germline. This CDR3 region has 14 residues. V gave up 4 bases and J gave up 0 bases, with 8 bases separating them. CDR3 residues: CASSARLSTDTQYF. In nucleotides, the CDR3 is TGTGCCAGCAGTGCCCGGTTGAGCACAGATACGCAGTATTTT.

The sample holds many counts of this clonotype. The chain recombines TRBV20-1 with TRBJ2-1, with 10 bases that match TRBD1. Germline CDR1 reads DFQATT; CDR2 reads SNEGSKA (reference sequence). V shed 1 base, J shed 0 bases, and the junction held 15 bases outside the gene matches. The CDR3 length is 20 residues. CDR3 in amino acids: CSARGSRQGAPLASYNEQFF. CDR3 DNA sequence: TGCAGTGCTAGAGGATCCCGACAGGGGGCCCCCCTCGCCTCCTACAATGAGCAGTTCTTC.

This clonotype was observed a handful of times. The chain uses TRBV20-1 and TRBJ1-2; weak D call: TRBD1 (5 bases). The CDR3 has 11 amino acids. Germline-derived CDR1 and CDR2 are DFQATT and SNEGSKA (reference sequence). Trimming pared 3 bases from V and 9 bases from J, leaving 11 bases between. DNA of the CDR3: TGCAGTGCTAGCCGGGACGGTAGCTACACCTTC. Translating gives CSASRDGSYTF.

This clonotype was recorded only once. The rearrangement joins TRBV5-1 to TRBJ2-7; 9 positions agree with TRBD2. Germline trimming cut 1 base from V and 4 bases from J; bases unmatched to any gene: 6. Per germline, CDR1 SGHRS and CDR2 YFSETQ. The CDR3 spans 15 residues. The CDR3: CASSLNSGSSYEQYF. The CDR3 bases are TGCGCCAGCAGCTTGAATAGCGGGAGTTCATACGAGCAGTACTTC.

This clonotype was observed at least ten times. CDR3 residues: CASSVEREPYNEQFF. In DNA form, the CDR3 reads TGTGCCAGCAGCGTTGAGCGGGAGCCCTACAATGAGCAGTTCTTC. This chain uses TRBV9 with TRBJ2-1; 8 bases are shared with TRBD2. V lost 2 bases and J lost 2; bases outside the gene matches: 3. The CDR3 has 15 amino acids. Germline V gene sequence: CDR1 SGDLS, CDR2 YYNGEE.

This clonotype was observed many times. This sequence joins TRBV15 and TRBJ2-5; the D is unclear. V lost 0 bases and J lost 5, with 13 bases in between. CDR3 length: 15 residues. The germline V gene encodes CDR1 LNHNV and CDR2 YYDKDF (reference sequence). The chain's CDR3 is CATSRDDPAGETQYF. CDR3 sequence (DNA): TGTGCCACCAGCAGAGATGATCCGGCTGGGGAGACCCAGTACTTC.

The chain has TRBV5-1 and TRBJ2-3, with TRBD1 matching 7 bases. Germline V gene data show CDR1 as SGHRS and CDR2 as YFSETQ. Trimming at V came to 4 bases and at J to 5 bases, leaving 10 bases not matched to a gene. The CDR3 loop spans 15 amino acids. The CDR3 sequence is CASSPGVAGGDTQYF. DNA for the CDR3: TGCGCCAGCAGCCCCGGAGTGGCAGGGGGAGATACGCAGTATTTT.

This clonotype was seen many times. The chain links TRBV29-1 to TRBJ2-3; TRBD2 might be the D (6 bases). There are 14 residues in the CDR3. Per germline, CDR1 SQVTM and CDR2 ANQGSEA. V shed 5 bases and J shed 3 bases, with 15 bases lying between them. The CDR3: CSVSGGDRTDTQYF. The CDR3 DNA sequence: TGCAGCGTTTCCGGGGGAGACCGAACAGATACGCAGTATTTT.

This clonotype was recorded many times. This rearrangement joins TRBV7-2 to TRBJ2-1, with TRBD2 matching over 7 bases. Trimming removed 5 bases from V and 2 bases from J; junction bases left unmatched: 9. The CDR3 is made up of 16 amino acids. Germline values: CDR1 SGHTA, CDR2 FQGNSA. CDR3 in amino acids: CASSNLAGPTYNEQFF. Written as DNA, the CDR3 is TGTGCCAGCAGCAACTTAGCGGGCCCTACCTACAATGAGCAGTTCTTC.

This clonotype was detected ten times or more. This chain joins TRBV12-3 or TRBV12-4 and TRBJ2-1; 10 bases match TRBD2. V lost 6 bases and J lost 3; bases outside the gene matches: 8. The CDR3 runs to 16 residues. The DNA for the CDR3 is TGTGCCAGCAGAAATAGCGGGAGGAGTAACTACAATGAGCAGTTCTTC. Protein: CASRNSGRSNYNEQFF.

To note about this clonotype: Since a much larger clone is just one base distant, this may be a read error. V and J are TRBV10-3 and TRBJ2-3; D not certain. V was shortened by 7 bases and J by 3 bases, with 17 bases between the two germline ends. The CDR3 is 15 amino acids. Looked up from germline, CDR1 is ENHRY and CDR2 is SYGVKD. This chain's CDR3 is CAITGDKGMTDTQYF. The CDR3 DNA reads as TGTGCCATCACTGGAGACAAAGGGATGACAGATACGCAGTATTTT.